These 30 T cell receptor beta chains originate from one sample sequenced in a study of blood T cells in healthy people across ages. The use of a sample-barcoded 5' primer and a J-beta primer mix characterized a second PCR of roughly 6 to 11 cycles. TCRdb processed the 5' RACE reads anew with MiXCR; each CDR3 protein has one entry. The data show roughly 800,000 distinct CDR3 sequences, about 62% seen once. The sequenced sample consisted of blood. The receptor source for this set is a young man in good health.

This chain connects TRBV5-1 to TRBJ2-3, with TRBD1 matching over 7 bases. CDR1 is SGHRS and CDR2 is YFSETQ in the germline V gene. The ends lost 0 bases at V and 2 bases at J; junction bases unmatched: 12. CDR3 length equals 18 residues. The CDR3 sequence is CASSLDFSGTDLTDTQYF. The CDR3 DNA reads TGCGCCAGCAGCTTGGATTTTTCCGGGACAGACCTCACAGATACGCAGTATTTT.

This clonotype was found a few times. The CDR3 region is CASSQGWDPAYEQYF. CDR3 in DNA: TGTGCCAGCAGCCAAGGTTGGGACCCCGCCTACGAGCAGTACTTC. J is TRBJ2-7 and V is TRBV14; D assignment may be TRBD1 or TRBD2 (5 bases each). Looked up from germline, CDR1 is SGHDN and CDR2 is FVKESK. This CDR3 is built from 15 residues. V was shortened by 1 base and J by 2 bases, with 12 bases between the two germline ends.

This chain links TRBV7-8 with TRBJ2-7, with a possible D match to TRBD2 (5 bases). The CDR3 covers 16 residues. CDR1 and CDR2 from the germline V gene are SGHVS and FQNEAQ. V was clipped by 4 bases and J by 0 bases, with 16 bases between them. CDR3: CASSYPSGRTSYEQYF. CDR3 coding DNA: TGTGCCAGCAGCTATCCCAGCGGTAGGACCTCCTACGAGCAGTACTTC.

Remarks on this clonotype: A junction boundary mismatches the germline segment, possibly from a read error. The chain is built from TRBV7-2 and TRBJ1-1; D is perhaps TRBD1 (6 bases). The germline V gene has CDR1 SGHTA and CDR2 FQGNSA. This CDR3 spans 14 amino acids. CDR3 coding DNA: TGTGCAAGCAGCTTAGGACAGTGGCCGCGCGAGGCTTTCTTT. It encodes CASSLGQWPREAFF. Full variable domain (rest looked up from reference TRBV7-2 and TRBJ1-1): GAGVSQSPSNKVTEKGKDVELRCDPISGHTALYWYRQSLGQGLEFLIYFQGNSAPDKSGLPSDRFSAERTGGSVSTLTIQRTQQEDSAVYLCASSLGQWPREAFFGQGTRLTVV.

The chain carries TRBV5-1 and TRBJ2-2; D call uncertain. Germline V gene sequence: CDR1 SGHRS, CDR2 YFSETQ. Deletions cut 0 bases from V and 9 bases from J, with 9 bases between. CDR3 length: 13 residues. The CDR3 protein is CASSLADLRELFF. CDR3 DNA sequence: TGCGCCAGCAGCTTGGCCGATCTGAGGGAGCTGTTTTTT.

This clonotype was found a few times. V is TRBV12-3 or TRBV12-4 and J is TRBJ2-5; D ambiguous. The CDR3 is made up of 14 amino acids. Trimming left V 9 bases short and J 2 bases short, with 16 bases between. In DNA form, the CDR3 reads TGTGCCAGACAGTCGCGACGGAAACAAGAGACCCAGTACTTC. Its translation is CARQSRRKQETQYF.

The rearrangement uses TRBV15 and TRBJ2-1; 8 bases are a match to TRBD2. Germline CDR1 reads LNHNV; CDR2 reads YYDKDF (reference sequence). The ends lost 0 bases at V and 0 bases at J; junction bases unmatched: 7. CDR3 size: 18 residues. The chain's CDR3 is CATSRDLPGGSSYNEQFF. CDR3 DNA: TGTGCCACCAGCAGAGATCTCCCGGGAGGGAGCTCCTACAATGAGCAGTTCTTC.

This rearrangement joins TRBV25-1 to TRBJ2-1, with a weak D call TRBD2 (6 bases). The CDR3 has 15 residues. The germline CDR1 and CDR2 sequences are MGHDK and SYGVNS. The ends were cut back, 6 bases at V and 2 bases at J, with 14 bases in the middle. The CDR3 protein is CASRESGVTYNEQFF. The CDR3 nucleotides read TGTGCCAGCAGGGAGTCGGGGGTCACCTACAATGAGCAGTTCTTC.

The chain combines TRBV5-1 with TRBJ1-1, with D tentatively TRBD1 (6 bases). The CDR3 covers 13 residues. Germline V gene lookup returns CDR1 SGHRS and CDR2 YFSETQ. Trimming cost V 9 bases and J 4 bases, with 16 bases left between them. DNA of the CDR3: TGCGCCACCAACAGGGAGGCCGGCACTGAAGCTTTCTTT. Its protein product is CATNREAGTEAFF.

This sequence joins TRBV5-6 and TRBJ1-6, with unresolved D. The CDR3 runs to 16 residues. The germline V gene has CDR1 SGHDT and CDR2 YYEEEE. Trimming pared 1 base from V and 14 bases from J, leaving 22 bases between. Written as DNA, the CDR3 is TGTGCCAGCAGCTTGAGGACCTACGCCATGGGAGGGTCCCTCCACTTT. Residues: CASSLRTYAMGGSLHF.

The sample holds a few counts of this clonotype. V gene TRBV12-3 or TRBV12-4 combines with J gene TRBJ1-2, with D perhaps TRBD1 (6 bases). With 6 bases removed from V and 4 bases from J, the gap between germline ends came to 12 bases. The CDR3 has 13 amino acids. CDR3 sequence reads: CASSLGQTYGYTF. CDR3 in DNA: TGTGCCAGCAGCCTAGGACAGACCTATGGCTACACCTTC.

The chain combines TRBV15 with TRBJ2-1; TRBD1 might be the D (6 bases). This CDR3 is built from 15 residues. Trimming removed 0 bases from V and 8 bases from J, with 14 bases in between. Germline loops: CDR1 LNHNV, CDR2 YYDKDF (reference sequence). This CDR3 reads CATSRDKRGIDEQFF. CDR3 DNA sequence: TGTGCCACCAGCAGAGATAAGAGGGGGATCGATGAGCAGTTCTTC.

The rearrangement joins TRBV29-1 to TRBJ2-7; D is undetermined. CDR3 length: 12 amino acids. From germline, CDR1 is SQVTM and CDR2 ANQGSEA. V was clipped by 4 bases and J by 2 bases, with 9 bases between them. As DNA, the CDR3 is TGCAGCGTTGCCAGGACCCCCTACGAGCAGTACTTC. It encodes CSVARTPYEQYF.

The V gene is TRBV20-1, the J gene TRBJ2-3, with D tentatively TRBD2 (6 bases). There are 15 residues in the CDR3. The germline V and J ends were trimmed by 5 bases and 4 bases, with 19 bases remaining between them. Germline CDR1 and CDR2: DFQATT and SNEGSKA (reference sequence). The CDR3 loop reads CSAPRGGEVPDTQYF. The CDR3 DNA is TGCAGTGCTCCGAGGGGCGGGGAAGTCCCAGATACGCAGTATTTT.

The chain carries TRBV2 and TRBJ2-3; D remains ambiguous. Germline CDR1 is SNHLY and CDR2 is FYNNEI. V dropped 8 bases and J dropped 2 bases, with 8 bases sitting between them. CDR3 length: 12 residues. CDR3 in DNA: TGTGCCAGCTCCTGGGACACAGATACGCAGTATTTT. Protein product: CASSWDTDTQYF.

V is TRBV28 and J is TRBJ2-7; tentatively, D is TRBD2 (5 bases). The end of the DNA fits TRBJ2-5 better, so the J call may be wrong. CDR1 is MDHEN and CDR2 is SYDVKM in the germline V gene. The CDR3 runs 12 residues. Here the CDR3 reads CASSLHRGTQYF. The CDR3 DNA sequence: TGTGCCAGCAGTCTTCACCGGGGGACCCAGTACTTC.

CDR3 amino acids: CASSLVLAVTDTQYF. In DNA, the CDR3 is TGTGCCAGCAGCTTAGTGCTAGCGGTCACAGATACGCAGTATTTT. The chain couples TRBV7-2 to TRBJ2-3; TRBD2 matches at 7 bases. The junction had 3 bases not matched to a gene; V was cut back by 1 base and J by 2 bases. The CDR3 length is 15 residues. Per germline, CDR1 SGHTA and CDR2 FQGNSA.

The CDR3 DNA reads TGTGCCAGCAACGGACAGGGTAGGACTGAAGCTTTCTTT. Protein: CASNGQGRTEAFF. This rearrangement joins TRBV25-1 to TRBJ1-1, with 8 bases fitting TRBD1. Germline V lookup: CDR1 MGHDK, CDR2 SYGVNS. This CDR3 region has 13 residues. The trim removed 7 bases at V and 5 bases at J, leaving 6 bases unmatched.

The chain links TRBV30 to TRBJ1-1, with a tentative D call TRBD1 (5 bases). Germline lookup yields CDR1 GTSNPN and CDR2 SVGIG (reference sequence). V dropped 3 bases and J dropped 0 bases, with 20 bases sitting between them. The CDR3 sequence is 17 residues long. This CDR3 is CAWRQENSGTVNTEAFF. The CDR3 region has the DNA TGTGCCTGGAGGCAAGAGAATTCCGGGACGGTGAACACTGAAGCTTTCTTT.

V usage is TRBV20-1 and J usage is TRBJ1-5; the match to TRBD1 covers 7 bases. Germline V CDR1 and CDR2: DFQATT, SNEGSKA (reference sequence). This CDR3 has 16 amino acids. With V trimmed by 2 bases and J by 0 bases, 7 bases remained unmatched. CDR3 coding DNA: TGCAGTGCTAGAAGGGGGCAGCCAAGTAGCAATCAGCCCCAGCATTTT. Its protein is CSARRGQPSSNQPQHF.

The count of this clonotype is one. The CDR3 here is CASSDPHEPANEQFF. Here the CDR3 DNA reads TGTGCCAGCAGTGACCCCCATGAGCCGGCAAATGAGCAGTTCTTC. The gene calls are TRBV25-1 and TRBJ2-1; the D is unclear. Trimming cost V 3 bases and J 7 bases, with 16 bases left between them. This CDR3 is built from 15 residues. Germline-derived CDR1 and CDR2 are MGHDK and SYGVNS.

The CDR3 DNA follows: TGCAGCGCCCGACGCCCCGGGGACACCGGGGAGCTGTTTTTT. Amino acids: CSARRPGDTGELFF. The chain combines TRBV29-1 with TRBJ2-2, with D perhaps matching TRBD2 (5 bases). The ends were cut back, 7 bases at V and 3 bases at J, with 15 bases in the middle. This CDR3 has 14 residues. CDR1 and CDR2 from the germline V gene are SQVTM and ANQGSEA.

This clonotype appeared once. J is TRBJ2-5 and V is TRBV20-1, with D perhaps matching TRBD2 (6 bases). The DNA end is a closer match to TRBJ2-7, so the J assignment may be wrong. Germline CDR1 reads DFQATT; CDR2 reads SNEGSKA (reference sequence). CDR3 size: 13 residues. CDR3 bases: TGCAGTGCTAGTAGGGAGGTGAGCTACGAGCAGTACTTC. Protein product: CSASREVSYEQYF.

The rearrangement links TRBV12-3 or TRBV12-4 to TRBJ2-1, with TRBD1 matching 9 bases. The assigned J gene may be wrong: the sequence end matches TRBJ2-7 better. This CDR3 spans 16 amino acids. The DNA for the CDR3 is TGTGCCAGCAGTTTATTCGCGGGACAGGGTGGAGATGAGCAGTACTTC. Translated, it gives CASSLFAGQGGDEQYF.

The chain links TRBV20-1 to TRBJ1-5; no definite D call. V was pared by 2 bases and J by 5 bases, with 10 bases between. The CDR3 extends over 13 amino acids. Germline CDR1 DFQATT, CDR2 SNEGSKA (reference sequence). The CDR3 reads CSARPDVDQPQHF. The CDR3 DNA reads TGCAGTGCTAGACCCGACGTCGATCAGCCCCAGCATTTT.

This clonotype was detected many times. The chain is built from TRBV11-3 and TRBJ2-1, with D maybe TRBD2 (6 bases). The CDR3 has 18 amino acids. The V end lost 0 bases, the J end lost 4 bases, and 19 bases lay between the germline ends. Per germline, CDR1 SGHNT and CDR2 YENEEA. CDR3 loop: CASSLDHGGSNRYNEQFF. DNA for the CDR3: TGTGCCAGCAGCTTAGATCATGGGGGGAGTAATCGGTACAATGAGCAGTTCTTC. The full variable domain, rest sourced from reference TRBV11-3 and TRBJ2-1, is EAGVVQSPRYKIIEKKQPVAFWCNPISGHNTLYWYLQNLGQGPELLIRYENEEAVDDSQLPKDRFSAERLKGVDSTLKIQPAELGDSAVYLCASSLDHGGSNRYNEQFFGPGTRLTVL.

This clonotype has only one observation. The rearrangement links TRBV29-1 to TRBJ2-3; no clear D. Germline V gene sequence: CDR1 SQVTM, CDR2 ANQGSEA. The CDR3 length is 14 residues. Trimming removed 4 bases from V and 0 bases from J, with 11 bases in between. In nucleotides, the CDR3 is TGCAGCGTTGCGGTGGGTTCTAGCACAGATACGCAGTATTTT. This translates into CSVAVGSSTDTQYF.

V is TRBV20-1 and J is TRBJ2-5; tentative D call: TRBD1 (5 bases). CDR1 DFQATT and CDR2 SNEGSKA come from the germline V gene (reference sequence). Deletions cut 0 bases from V and 5 bases from J, with 16 bases between. The CDR3 has 15 residues. In nucleotides, the CDR3 is TGCAGTGCTAGAGATCTGGGGCAGGTCGGGGAGACCCAGTACTTC. It specifies CSARDLGQVGETQYF.

The chain couples TRBV11-2 to TRBJ2-5; D is possibly TRBD1 or TRBD2 (6 bases each). The CDR3 consists of 15 residues. Between the trimmed V and J ends, which lost 2 bases and 2 bases, there was a span of 12 bases. Looked up from germline, CDR1 is SGHAT and CDR2 is FQNNGV. The CDR3 DNA reads as TGTGCCAGCAGCTTATACGGGGGCGTGCAAGAGACCCAGTACTTC. The encoded protein is CASSLYGGVQETQYF. The variable domain in full, with the rest retrieved from reference TRBV11-2 and TRBJ2-5, is EAGVAQSPRYKIIEKRQSVAFWCNPISGHATLYWYQQILGQGPKLLIQFQNNGVVDDSQLPKDRFSAERLKGVDSTLKIQPAKLEDSAVYLCASSLYGGVQETQYFGPGTRLLVL.

This clonotype was seen more than once but under ten times. V is TRBV7-9 and J is TRBJ2-1, with unresolved D. The CDR3 sequence is 12 residues long. The germline V gene has CDR1 SEHNR and CDR2 FQNEAQ (reference sequence). V lost 1 base to trimming and J lost 9 bases, with 7 bases between them. The CDR3 DNA reads TGTGCCAGCAGCTTAGACTACCGTGAGCAGTTCTTC. This encodes CASSLDYREQFF.